This TCR beta chain was sequenced for a study of identical twins (dated by TCRdb to the mid-2010s). Background on the whole study: The study deep-sequenced TCR alpha and beta repertoires from monozygotic twins, unrelated adults of various ages and cord blood to test whether fetal clonotypes persist. Replicate twin experiments were performed at different times using different library preparation protocols to rule out contamination.

Only healthy Caucasian donors were included. The twin cohort consisted of three pairs of female monozygotic twins, all aged 18 to 29 years. Positive isolation kits from Invitrogen were used to isolate the CD4+ and CD8+ T cell populations. The method behind the library was 5' RACE. The sample was run on an Illumina HiSeq 2000. Template switching introduced a universal primer binding site; the final cDNA contained a unique molecular identifier, enabling accurate counting of TCR cDNA molecules. Specific primers in the conserved constant-segment region were used to synthesize first-strand cDNA for TCR alpha and beta chains. Each cDNA library was double barcoded, with a SMART-Mk sample barcode plus Illumina barcodes, to control for contamination. TruSeq adapter sequences, together with Illumina sample barcodes, were added in two successive PCR steps. The Illumina HiSeq platform was used with custom primers to sequence TCR alpha and beta cDNA libraries. In the source study's methods: Raw reads were processed with MiGEC to extract unique molecular identifiers, and MiXCR was used to determine CDR3 positions. Recombination models were inferred per individual with the repgenHMM and IGoR tools using an EM algorithm. The tcR package in R was used for shared clonotype analysis, with sharing normalized by the product of cloneset sizes. Out-of-frame nonproductive sequences were analyzed to study raw recombination free of thymic and clonal selection effects. The raw public reads went through TCRdb reprocessing: fastp at Q25, MiXCR clone calling, in-frame beta chains kept. Rows are combined by CDR3 protein, so each entry shows the most common genes and DNA. The V and J calls shown here were made by TCRdb, not taken from the authors' results. The sample includes about 200,000 distinct CDR3 sequences, with approximately 15% observed a single time. The biggest ten clones account for over 35% of the sample.

Reading the germline V gene gives CDR1 SGHVS and CDR2 FQNEAQ. V is cut by 6 bases and J by 3 bases, and the space between the germline ends is 12 bases. The CDR3 spans 14 residues, from the cysteine through the phenylalanine. CDR3 DNA is the only sequence kept; it has 42 bases, read in frame from the first base. This clonotype was seen more than once but under ten times. Its recognized antigen is unknown. Within one base of it there is no much larger clone, and no base qualities were kept. Findings and caveats that apply to the study as a whole: Out-of-frame TCR alpha sharing in monozygotic twins was systematically underestimated by recombination models, whereas sharing between unrelated individuals was in agreement with the recombination models. Fewer insertions were carried by abundant cord blood beta clonotypes; a weaker similar trend was observed in young adult naive repertoires, while no such trend was observed in memory repertoires. Because the same donors could not be followed over many years, the conclusions relied on cross-sectional statistical analysis. Invariant T cells such as MAIT and iNKT could partly confound zero-insertion analyses, though diverse VJ usage argued against this for most clonotypes. Compared with coincidental sharing between unrelated individuals, out-of-frame TCR alpha sequences shared between twins had an excess of sequences with low generation probability. The excess sharing between twins in beta out-of-frame sequences was weaker because fewer shared sequences reduced the signal-to-noise ratio.

These data were also reused for a study on T cells expressing NK-cell markers. Per that second paper: In sorted CD3+CD56+NKG2C+, CD3+CD56+NKG2C- and CD3+CD56-NKG2C+ T-cell subsets from about eight donors, TCR beta-chain repertoires were profiled. Among the eight sequenced donors, seven were HCMV-seropositive and one was HCMV-seronegative. To restrict sorting to alphabetaTCR-expressing T cells, an anti-gammadeltaTCR antibody was added in several experiments. In more than 5 donors, the dominant CD3+CD56+NKG2C+ clonotypes were found to rank among the top 10 CD8+ clonotypes and to make up about 1.0-7.0% of CD8+ T cells. Those dominant clonotypes were again the most abundant among CD3+CD56-NKG2C+ cells in a handful of donors, at roughly 25-60.1%. It remained unclear whether the expanded NKG2C-expressing T cell clones were specific for HCMV antigens. All eight donors whose samples were sequenced were randomly selected healthy volunteers, three of them men and five women. HCMV serostatus was determined by detecting HCMV-specific IgG in serum with a commercial ELISA kit. MIGEC handled demultiplexing of the reads and grouping by UMI, while MiTCR was used to assemble and quantify clonotypes. To remove erroneous sequences, TCR cDNA sequences were retained only when supported by two or more reads. The tcR package was used for downstream repertoire analysis, and clonotypes were matched between fractions using CDR3 nucleotide sequence together with V segment. VDJmatch was used to annotate antigen specificity against VDJdb, with one amino acid substitution in CDR3 allowed.

In this chain, TRBV7-8 is recombined with TRBJ2-1; confidence is insufficient to name the D gene. This receptor was taken from a woman aged 18 to 35 in good health. The sample consisted of CD8+ T cells sorted from blood. At the DNA level, the sequence is TGTGCCAGCAGTCCACCGACGAACTACAATGAGCAGTTCTTC. It codes for CASSPPTNYNEQFF.